Shown below are 12 T cell receptor beta chains from a single sample sequenced in a study of T cell responses to AZD1222 COVID-19 vaccine. Sequencing used immunoSEQ multiplex PCR; TCRdb keeps in-frame clones, though not all of them. The sample has 120,000 or so clones, more than 85% seen once. The specimen comprised peripheral blood, sampled on day 0 of MenACWY control vaccination. These receptors were collected from an adult in good health.

The chain joins TRBV7-2 to TRBJ2-5; 8 nucleotides agree with TRBD1. Looked up from germline, CDR1 is SGHTA and CDR2 is FQGNSA. There are 14 residues in the CDR3. V lost 0 bases to trimming and J lost 5 bases; unmatched junction nucleotides: 2. Here the CDR3 DNA reads TGTGCCAGCAGCTTAGCGCGACAGGGGGAGACCCAGTACTTC. Protein product: CASSLARQGETQYF.

This clone came up a few times. The chain has TRBV6-2 or TRBV6-3 and TRBJ1-5; D not certain. The germline CDR1 and CDR2 sequences are MNHEY and SVGEGT. V dropped 4 bases and J dropped 7 bases, with 11 bases sitting between them. The CDR3 contains 13 residues. The CDR3 reads CASSSKVIQPQHF. Written as DNA, the CDR3 is TGTGCCAGCAGTTCCAAGGTGATCCAGCCCCAGCATTTT.

The chain joins TRBV4-1 to TRBJ2-5; D unclear. Germline V gene sequence: CDR1 MGHRA, CDR2 YSYEKL. V was cut by 0 bases and J by 7 bases, with 15 bases left in between. The CDR3 covers 15 residues. CDR3 sequence (DNA): TGCGCCAGCAGCCAAGATCAAAAGTTATCGGGGACCCAGTACTTC. Translating gives CASSQDQKLSGTQYF.

In this sample, this clone turned up once. This chain joins TRBV30 and TRBJ1-1, with D tentatively TRBD1 (6 bases). There are 13 residues in the CDR3. V lost 4 bases to trimming and J lost 7 bases, with 16 bases between them. Germline assignment: CDR1 GTSNPN and CDR2 SVGIG (reference sequence). CDR3 region: CAWIDRRRGEAFF. The DNA of the CDR3 is TGTGCCTGGATCGACAGGCGGAGGGGTGAAGCTTTCTTT.

Points on this clone: The identical CDR3 is also encoded by other nucleotide sequences in the sample. The chain uses TRBV14 and TRBJ2-1; 12 bases fit TRBD2. The CDR3 covers 15 residues. Germline trimming cut 4 bases from V and 4 bases from J; bases unmatched to any gene: 2. CDR1 and CDR2 (germline): SGHDN, FVKESK. The CDR3 protein is CASSPGLAGYNEQFF. For the CDR3, the DNA is TGTGCCAGCAGCCCCGGACTAGCGGGGTACAATGAGCAGTTCTTC.

The chain combines TRBV7-3 with TRBJ1-3; no definite D call. Germline V CDR1 and CDR2: SGHTA, FQGTGA. The CDR3 consists of 15 residues. V dropped 6 bases and J dropped 0 bases, with 12 bases sitting between them. The CDR3 DNA is TGTGCCAGCAGTATAACGGGGAACTCTGGAAACACCATATATTTT. Protein: CASSITGNSGNTIYF.

This rearrangement joins TRBV5-1 to TRBJ1-4; D unresolved. Per germline, CDR1 SGHRS and CDR2 YFSETQ. This CDR3 has 13 residues. Trimming left V 1 base short and J 7 bases short, with 8 bases between. In DNA, the CDR3 is TGCGCCAGCAGCTTGTCATTCGCTGAAAAACTGTTTTTT. Residues: CASSLSFAEKLFF.

The chain has TRBV18 and TRBJ1-1; the match to TRBD1 covers 7 bases. The CDR3 is 13 amino acids. V dropped 3 bases and J dropped 8; count of bases not matched to a gene: 6. Germline loops: CDR1 KGHSH, CDR2 LQKENI. The CDR3 coding sequence is TGTGCCAGCTCACCTAACAGGGGTCCCGAAGCTTTCTTT. Protein: CASSPNRGPEAFF.

The rearrangement links TRBV29-1 to TRBJ1-1; TRBD1 agrees at 10 bases. Looked up from germline, CDR1 is SQVTM and CDR2 is ANQGSEA. Germline trimming cut 7 bases from V and 3 bases from J; bases unmatched to any gene: 5. CDR3 length equals 13 residues. Here the CDR3 reads CSATGTGDTEAFF. The CDR3 bases are TGCAGCGCCACCGGGACAGGGGACACTGAAGCTTTCTTT.

J is TRBJ1-1 and V is TRBV3-1 (or the pseudogene TRBV3-2); 9 nucleotides align to TRBD1. This CDR3 region has 14 residues. With V trimmed by 5 bases and J by 6 bases, 7 bases remained unmatched. The germline V gene encodes CDR1 LGHDT and CDR2 YNNKEL (reference sequence). The DNA for the CDR3 is TGTGCCAGCAGCGAACAGGGGGCTGGAGCTGAAGCTTTCTTT. This translates into CASSEQGAGAEAFF.

The rearrangement joins TRBV6-4 to TRBJ2-3; no clear D. Per germline, CDR1 MRHNA and CDR2 SNTAGT. Trimming shortened V by 4 bases and J by 5 bases, and 10 bases separated the two germline ends. The CDR3 is 13 amino acids. This CDR3 is CASSVLPGDTQYF. CDR3 DNA sequence: TGTGCCAGCAGTGTTCTACCCGGAGATACGCAGTATTTT.

The CDR3 here is CASSLAPVGGLGETQYF. The CDR3, as DNA: TGTGCCAGCAGCTTAGCACCCGTGGGCGGGTTGGGAGAGACCCAGTACTTC. The V gene is TRBV11-2, the J gene TRBJ2-5; possible D gene TRBD2, 5 bases. The V and J ends lost 1 base and 4 bases respectively, with 19 bases between them. CDR1 and CDR2 (germline): SGHAT, FQNNGV. The CDR3 has 17 residues.